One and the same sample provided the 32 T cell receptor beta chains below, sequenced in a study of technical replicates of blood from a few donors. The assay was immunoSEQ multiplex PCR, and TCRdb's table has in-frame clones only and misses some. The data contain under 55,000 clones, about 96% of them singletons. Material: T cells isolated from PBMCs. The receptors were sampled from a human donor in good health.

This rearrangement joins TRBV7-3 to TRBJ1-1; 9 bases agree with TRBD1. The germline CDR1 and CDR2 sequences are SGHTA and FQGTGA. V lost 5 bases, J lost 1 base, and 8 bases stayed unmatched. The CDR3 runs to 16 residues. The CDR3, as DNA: TGTGCCAGCAGCCAGACAGGGGGGCATACGAACACTGAAGCTTTCTTT. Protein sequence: CASSQTGGHTNTEAFF.

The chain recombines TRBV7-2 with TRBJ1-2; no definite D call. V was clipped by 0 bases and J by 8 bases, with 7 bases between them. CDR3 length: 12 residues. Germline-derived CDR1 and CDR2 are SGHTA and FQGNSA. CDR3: CASSLARYGYTF. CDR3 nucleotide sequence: TGTGCCAGCAGCTTAGCTCGGTACGGCTACACCTTC.

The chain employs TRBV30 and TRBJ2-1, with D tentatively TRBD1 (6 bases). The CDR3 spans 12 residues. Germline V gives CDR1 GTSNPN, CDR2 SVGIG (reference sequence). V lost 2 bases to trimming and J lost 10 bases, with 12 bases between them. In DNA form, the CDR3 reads TGTGCCTGGAGTTCACAGGGTGAAGAGCAGTTCTTC. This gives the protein CAWSSQGEEQFF.

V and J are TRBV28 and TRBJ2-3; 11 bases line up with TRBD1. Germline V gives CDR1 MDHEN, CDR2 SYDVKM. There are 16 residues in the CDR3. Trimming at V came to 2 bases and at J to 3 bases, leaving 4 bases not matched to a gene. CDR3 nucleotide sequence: TGTGCCAGCAGTTTAGGGACAGGGGGTGAGACAGATACGCAGTATTTT. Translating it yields CASSLGTGGETDTQYF.

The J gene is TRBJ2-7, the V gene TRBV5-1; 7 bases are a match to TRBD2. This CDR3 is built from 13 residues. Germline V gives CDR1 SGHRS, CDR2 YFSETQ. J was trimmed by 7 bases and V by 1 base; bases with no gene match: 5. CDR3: CASSLLAAGEQYF. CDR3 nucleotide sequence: TGCGCCAGCAGCTTGCTGGCAGCGGGGGAGCAGTACTTC. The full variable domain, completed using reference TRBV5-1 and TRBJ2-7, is KAGVTQTPRYLIKTRGQQVTLSCSPISGHRSVSWYQQTPGQGLQFLFEYFSETQRNKGNFPGRFSGRQFSNSRSEMNVSTLELGDSALYLCASSLLAAGEQYFGPGTRLTVT.

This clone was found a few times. The CDR3 is CASSEQGSFVTEAFF. In nucleotides, the CDR3 is TGTGCCAGCAGTGAACAGGGGAGTTTTGTGACTGAAGCTTTCTTT. The chain uses TRBV6-1 and TRBJ1-1; weak D call: TRBD1 (6 bases). Germline CDR1 MNHNS, CDR2 SASEGT. This CDR3 region has 15 residues. Trimming removed 2 bases from V and 5 bases from J, with 15 bases in between.

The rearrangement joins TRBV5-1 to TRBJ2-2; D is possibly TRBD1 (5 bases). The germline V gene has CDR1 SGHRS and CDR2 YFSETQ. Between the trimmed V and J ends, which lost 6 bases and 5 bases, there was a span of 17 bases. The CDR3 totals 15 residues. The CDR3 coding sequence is TGCGCCAGCACCAAAGGGCCAGGGCAAACCGGGGAGCTGTTTTTT. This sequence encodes CASTKGPGQTGELFF. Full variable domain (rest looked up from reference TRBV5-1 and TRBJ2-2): KAGVTQTPRYLIKTRGQQVTLSCSPISGHRSVSWYQQTPGQGLQFLFEYFSETQRNKGNFPGRFSGRQFSNSRSEMNVSTLELGDSALYLCASTKGPGQTGELFFGEGSRLTVL.

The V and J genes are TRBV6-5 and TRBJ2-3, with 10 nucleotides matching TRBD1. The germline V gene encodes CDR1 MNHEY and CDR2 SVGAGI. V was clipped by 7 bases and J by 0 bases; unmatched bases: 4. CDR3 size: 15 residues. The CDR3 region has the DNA TGTGCCAGCAAAGACAGGGGGCTGAGCACAGATACGCAGTATTTT. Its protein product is CASKDRGLSTDTQYF.

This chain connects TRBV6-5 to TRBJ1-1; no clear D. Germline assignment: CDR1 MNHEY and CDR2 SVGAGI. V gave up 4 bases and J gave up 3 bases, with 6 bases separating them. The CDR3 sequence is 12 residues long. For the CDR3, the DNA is TGTGCCAGCAGTTCTCGGGACACTGAAGCTTTCTTT. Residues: CASSSRDTEAFF.

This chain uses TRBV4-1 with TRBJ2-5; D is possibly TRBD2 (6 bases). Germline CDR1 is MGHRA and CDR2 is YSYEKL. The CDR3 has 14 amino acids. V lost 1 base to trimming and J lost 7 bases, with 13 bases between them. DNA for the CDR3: TGCGCCAGCAGCCAAGTGGAGGGCCAGGGGACCCAGTACTTC. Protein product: CASSQVEGQGTQYF.

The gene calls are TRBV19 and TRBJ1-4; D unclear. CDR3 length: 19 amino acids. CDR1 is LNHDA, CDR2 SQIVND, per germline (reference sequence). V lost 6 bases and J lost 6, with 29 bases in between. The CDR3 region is CASSQTSRSRAYGDEKLFF. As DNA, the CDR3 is TGTGCCAGTAGCCAAACAAGCCGTAGCCGAGCCTATGGAGATGAAAAACTGTTTTTT. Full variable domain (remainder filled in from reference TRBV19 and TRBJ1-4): DGGITQSPKYLFRKEGQNVTLSCEQNLNHDAMYWYRQDPGQGLRLIYYSQIVNDFQKGDIAEGYSVSREKKESFPLTVTSAQKNPTAFYLCASSQTSRSRAYGDEKLFFGSGTQLSVL.

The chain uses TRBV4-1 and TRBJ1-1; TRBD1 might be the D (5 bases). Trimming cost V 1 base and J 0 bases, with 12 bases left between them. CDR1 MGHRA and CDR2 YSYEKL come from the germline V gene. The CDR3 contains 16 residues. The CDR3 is CASSQGLETVNTEAFF. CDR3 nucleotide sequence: TGCGCCAGCAGCCAAGGACTGGAGACAGTGAACACTGAAGCTTTCTTT.

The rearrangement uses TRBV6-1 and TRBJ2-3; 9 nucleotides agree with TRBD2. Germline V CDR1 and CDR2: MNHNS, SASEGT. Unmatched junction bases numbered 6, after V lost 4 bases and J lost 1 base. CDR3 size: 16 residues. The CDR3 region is CASSVDSGSGTDTQYF. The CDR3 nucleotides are TGTGCCAGCAGTGTGGATAGCGGGAGTGGCACAGATACGCAGTATTTT.

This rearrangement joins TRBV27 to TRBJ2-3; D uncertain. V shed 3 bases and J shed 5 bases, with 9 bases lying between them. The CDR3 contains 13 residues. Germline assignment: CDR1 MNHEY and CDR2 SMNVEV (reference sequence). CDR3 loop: CASSFISQDTQYF. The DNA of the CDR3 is TGTGCCAGCAGTTTCATTAGTCAAGATACGCAGTATTTT.

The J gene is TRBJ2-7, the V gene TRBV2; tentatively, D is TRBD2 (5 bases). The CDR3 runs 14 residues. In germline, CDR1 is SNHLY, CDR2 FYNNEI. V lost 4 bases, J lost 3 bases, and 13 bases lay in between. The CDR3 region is CASSGPGDLYEQYF. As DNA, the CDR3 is TGTGCCAGCAGTGGTCCCGGGGATCTCTACGAGCAGTACTTC.

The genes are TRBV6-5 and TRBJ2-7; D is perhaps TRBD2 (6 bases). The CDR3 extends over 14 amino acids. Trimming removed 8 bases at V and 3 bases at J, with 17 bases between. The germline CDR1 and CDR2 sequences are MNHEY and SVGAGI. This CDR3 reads CASGTTGDNYEQYF. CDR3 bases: TGTGCCAGCGGTACAACGGGAGACAACTACGAGCAGTACTTC.

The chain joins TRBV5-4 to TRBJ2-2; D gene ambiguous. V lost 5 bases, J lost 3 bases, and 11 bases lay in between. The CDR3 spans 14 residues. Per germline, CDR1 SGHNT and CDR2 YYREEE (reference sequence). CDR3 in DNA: TGTGCCAGCAGTCTTACCCAGTACACCGGGGAGCTGTTTTTT. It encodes CASSLTQYTGELFF.

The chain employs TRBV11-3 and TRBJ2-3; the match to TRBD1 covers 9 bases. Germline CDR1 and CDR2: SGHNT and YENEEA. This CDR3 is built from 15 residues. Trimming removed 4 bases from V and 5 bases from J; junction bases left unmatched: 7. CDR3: CASSYRDREVDTQYF. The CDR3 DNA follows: TGTGCCAGCAGCTACCGGGACAGGGAGGTAGATACGCAGTATTTT.

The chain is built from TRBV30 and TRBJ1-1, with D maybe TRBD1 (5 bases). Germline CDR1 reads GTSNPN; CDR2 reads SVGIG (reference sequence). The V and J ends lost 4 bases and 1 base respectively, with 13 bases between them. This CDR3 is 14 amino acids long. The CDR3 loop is CAWTRGGGNTEAFF. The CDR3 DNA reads TGTGCCTGGACCAGAGGCGGGGGGAACACTGAAGCTTTCTTT.

CDR3 protein: CAWSLKGLGPRANVLTF. CDR3 nucleotide sequence: TGTGCCTGGAGTTTGAAGGGGCTAGGGCCTAGGGCCAACGTCCTGACTTTC. The rearrangement uses TRBV30 and TRBJ2-6; a possible D gene is TRBD1 (5 bases). Between the trimmed V and J ends, which lost 2 bases and 5 bases, there was a span of 19 bases. Germline-derived CDR1 and CDR2 are GTSNPN and SVGIG (reference sequence). The CDR3 has 17 residues.

CDR3 nucleotides: TGCGCCAGCAGCCTGCTAACAGGACAGGGGGCTAACTATGGCTACACCTTC. Its translation: CASSLLTGQGANYGYTF. V is TRBV4-1 and J is TRBJ1-2, with 10 bases matching TRBD1. CDR3 size: 17 residues. The germline gives CDR1 MGHRA, CDR2 YSYEKL. The V gene end was trimmed by 4 bases and the J gene end by 0 bases; junction bases not matched to a gene: 8.

The CDR3 DNA sequence: TGTGCCTGGAGTACCGGGACTTCTCCCTACAATGAGCAGTTCTTC. Protein: CAWSTGTSPYNEQFF. This chain uses TRBV30 with TRBJ2-1, with D possibly being TRBD2 (6 bases). The germline V gene has CDR1 GTSNPN and CDR2 SVGIG (reference sequence). The CDR3 runs 15 residues. Trimming stripped 2 bases from V and 2 bases from J, with 13 bases between.

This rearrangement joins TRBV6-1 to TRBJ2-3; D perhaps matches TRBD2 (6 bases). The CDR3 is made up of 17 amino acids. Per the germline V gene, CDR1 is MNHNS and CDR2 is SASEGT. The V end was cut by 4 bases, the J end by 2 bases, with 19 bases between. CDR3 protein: CASSAYLSGSLTDTQYF. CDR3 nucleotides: TGTGCCAGCAGTGCCTACCTTAGCGGTTCTCTCACAGATACGCAGTATTTT.

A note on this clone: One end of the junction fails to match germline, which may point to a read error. The CDR3 loop reads CASSKEAGRTEVFF. The CDR3 DNA follows: TGTGCCAGCTCAAAAGAGGCAGGTCGGACTGAAGTTTTCTTT. This sequence joins TRBV18 and TRBJ1-1, with D unresolved. The CDR3 consists of 14 residues. CDR1 KGHSH and CDR2 LQKENI come from the germline V gene. The full variable domain, its missing parts supplied by reference TRBV18 and TRBJ1-1, is NAGVMQNPRHLVRRRGQEARLRCSPMKGHSHVYWYRQLPEEGLKFMVYLQKENIIDESGMPKERFSAEFPKEGPSILRIQQVVRGDSAAYFCASSKEAGRTEVFFGQGTRLTVV.

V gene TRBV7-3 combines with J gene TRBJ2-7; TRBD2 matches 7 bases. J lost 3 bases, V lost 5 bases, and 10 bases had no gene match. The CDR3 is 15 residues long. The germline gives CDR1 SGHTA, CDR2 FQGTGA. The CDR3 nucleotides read TGTGCCAGCAGCATCTCTAGCGGCCTTGTCTACGAGCAGTACTTC. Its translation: CASSISSGLVYEQYF.

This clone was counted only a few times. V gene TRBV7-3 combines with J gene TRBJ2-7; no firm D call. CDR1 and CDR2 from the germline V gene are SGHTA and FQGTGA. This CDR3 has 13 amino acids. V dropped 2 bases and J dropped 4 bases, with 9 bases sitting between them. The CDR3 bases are TGTGCCAGCAGCTTAGGCGGTCCATACGAGCAGTACTTC. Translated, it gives CASSLGGPYEQYF.

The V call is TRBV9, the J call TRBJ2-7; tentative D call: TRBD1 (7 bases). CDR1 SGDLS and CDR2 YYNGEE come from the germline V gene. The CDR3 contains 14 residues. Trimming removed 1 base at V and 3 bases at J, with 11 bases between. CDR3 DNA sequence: TGTGCCAGCAGCGTATGGAGGGACAGCTACGAGCAGTACTTC. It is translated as CASSVWRDSYEQYF.

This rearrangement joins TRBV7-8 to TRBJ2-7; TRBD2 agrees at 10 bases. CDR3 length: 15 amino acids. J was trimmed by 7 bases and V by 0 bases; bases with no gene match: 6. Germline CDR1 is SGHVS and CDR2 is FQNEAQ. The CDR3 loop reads CASSLASGRAGEQYF. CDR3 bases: TGTGCCAGCAGCTTAGCGAGCGGGAGGGCCGGGGAGCAGTACTTC.

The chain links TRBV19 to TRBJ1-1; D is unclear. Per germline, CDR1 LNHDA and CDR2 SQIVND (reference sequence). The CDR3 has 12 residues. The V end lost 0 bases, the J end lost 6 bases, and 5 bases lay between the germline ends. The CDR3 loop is CASSIDLAEAFF. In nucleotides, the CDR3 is TGTGCCAGTAGTATAGATCTAGCTGAAGCTTTCTTT. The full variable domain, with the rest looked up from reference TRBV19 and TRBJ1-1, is DGGITQSPKYLFRKEGQNVTLSCEQNLNHDAMYWYRQDPGQGLRLIYYSQIVNDFQKGDIAEGYSVSREKKESFPLTVTSAQKNPTAFYLCASSIDLAEAFFGQGTRLTVV.

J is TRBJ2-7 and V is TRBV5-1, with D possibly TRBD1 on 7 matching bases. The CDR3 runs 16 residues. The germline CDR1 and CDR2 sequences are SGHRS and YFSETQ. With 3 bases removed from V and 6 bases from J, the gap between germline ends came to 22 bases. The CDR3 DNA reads TGCGCCAGCAGCTCGATTGGGGGGACAGCCTTAATCGAGCAGTACTTC. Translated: CASSSIGGTALIEQYF.

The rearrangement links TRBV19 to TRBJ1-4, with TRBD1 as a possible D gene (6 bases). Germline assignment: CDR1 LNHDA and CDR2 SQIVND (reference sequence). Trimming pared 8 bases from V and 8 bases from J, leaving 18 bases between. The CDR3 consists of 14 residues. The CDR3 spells CASCSTGFGEKLFF. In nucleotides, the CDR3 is TGTGCCAGTTGTTCCACAGGGTTCGGAGAAAAACTGTTTTTT.

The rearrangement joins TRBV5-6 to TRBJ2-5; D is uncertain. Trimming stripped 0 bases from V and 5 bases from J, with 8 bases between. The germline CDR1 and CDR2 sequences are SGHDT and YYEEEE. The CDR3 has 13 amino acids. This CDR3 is CASSLDDGETQYF. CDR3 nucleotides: TGTGCCAGCAGCTTGGATGACGGGGAGACCCAGTACTTC.